The present entry profiles one T cell receptor beta chain with its context. This record comes from a study of blood T cell repertoires in COVID-19. At the level of the study: Acute-phase and convalescent COVID-19 samples originated in the United States, Italy and Spain. The analysed material was cDNA or gDNA that came from T cells, B-cell-depleted T cells, or PBMCs.

Trimming took off 0 bases at V and 1 base at J, with 8 bases between the two ends. This CDR3 has 15 residues. Looked up from germline, CDR1 is SGHVS and CDR2 is FNYEAQ. In the source study's methods: For nucleated cells, counts were estimated from reference gene primer amplification. Sequencing used immunoSEQ multiplex PCR; TCRdb keeps in-frame clones, though not all of them. V and J calls and clone size are as listed in that table; D and trimming were resolved from the DNA. The repertoire holds 120,000 or so clones, with approximately 90% as singletons. V gene TRBV7-6 combines with J gene TRBJ2-3, with a possible D match to TRBD1 (5 bases). The sequencing input was peripheral blood. The source of this sequence is a man in his fifties with acute or convalescent COVID-19. In DNA form, the CDR3 reads TGTGCCAGCAGCTTAGCAACAGGACGCACAGATACGCAGTATTTT. Translating it yields CASSLATGRTDTQYF.